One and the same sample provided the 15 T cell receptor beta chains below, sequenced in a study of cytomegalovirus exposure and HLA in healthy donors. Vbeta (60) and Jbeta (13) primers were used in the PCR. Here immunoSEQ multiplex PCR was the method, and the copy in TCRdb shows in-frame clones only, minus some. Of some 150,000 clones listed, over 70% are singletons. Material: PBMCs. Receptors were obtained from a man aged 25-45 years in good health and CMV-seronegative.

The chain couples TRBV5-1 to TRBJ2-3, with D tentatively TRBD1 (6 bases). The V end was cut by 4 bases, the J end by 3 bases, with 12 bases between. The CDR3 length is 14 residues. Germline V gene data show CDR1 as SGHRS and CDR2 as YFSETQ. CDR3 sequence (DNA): TGCGCCAGCAGCCCCGTACAGGGAACAGATACGCAGTATTTT. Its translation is CASSPVQGTDTQYF.

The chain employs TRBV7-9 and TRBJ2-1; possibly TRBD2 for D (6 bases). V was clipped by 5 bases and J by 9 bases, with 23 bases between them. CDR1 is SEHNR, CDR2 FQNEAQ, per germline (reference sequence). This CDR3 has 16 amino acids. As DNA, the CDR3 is TGTGCCAGCAGCAAGTCGATCGGGGGTCGCCCGGGTGAGCAGTTCTTC. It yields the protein CASSKSIGGRPGEQFF.

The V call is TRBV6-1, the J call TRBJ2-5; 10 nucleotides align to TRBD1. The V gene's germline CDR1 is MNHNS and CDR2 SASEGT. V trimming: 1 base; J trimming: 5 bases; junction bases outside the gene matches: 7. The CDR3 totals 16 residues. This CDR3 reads CASSEDETGGEETQYF. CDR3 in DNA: TGTGCCAGCAGTGAAGATGAGACAGGGGGCGAGGAGACCCAGTACTTC.

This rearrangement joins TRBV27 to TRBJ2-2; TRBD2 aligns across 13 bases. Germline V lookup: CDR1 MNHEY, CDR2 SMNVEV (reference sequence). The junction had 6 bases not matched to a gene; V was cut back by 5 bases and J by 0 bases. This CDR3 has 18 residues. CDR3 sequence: CASSSGLAGDPNTGELFF. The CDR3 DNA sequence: TGTGCCAGCAGTAGCGGACTAGCGGGGGATCCGAACACCGGGGAGCTGTTTTTT.

CDR3 protein: CASSSLASGGNYNEQFF. DNA of the CDR3: TGTGCCAGCAGCTCCCTCGCTAGCGGGGGAAACTACAATGAGCAGTTCTTC. The chain combines TRBV7-9 with TRBJ2-1, with 10 positions matching TRBD2. This CDR3 spans 17 amino acids. Trimming at V came to 4 bases and at J to 3 bases, leaving 9 bases not matched to a gene. Germline assignment: CDR1 SEHNR and CDR2 FQNEAQ (reference sequence).

CDR3 sequence reads: CASSEAQSRHEQYF. CDR3 bases: TGTGCCAGCAGTGAAGCCCAGTCTCGCCACGAGCAGTACTTC. This chain links TRBV2 with TRBJ2-7; D remains ambiguous. The germline V gene has CDR1 SNHLY and CDR2 FYNNEI. V gave up 0 bases and J gave up 5 bases, with 11 bases separating them. The CDR3 is 14 residues long.

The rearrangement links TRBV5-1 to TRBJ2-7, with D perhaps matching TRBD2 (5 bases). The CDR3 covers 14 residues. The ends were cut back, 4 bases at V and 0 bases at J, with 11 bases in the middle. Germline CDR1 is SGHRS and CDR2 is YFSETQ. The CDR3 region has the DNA TGCGCCAGCAGCCTGACGACTACCTCCTACGAGCAGTACTTC. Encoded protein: CASSLTTTSYEQYF.

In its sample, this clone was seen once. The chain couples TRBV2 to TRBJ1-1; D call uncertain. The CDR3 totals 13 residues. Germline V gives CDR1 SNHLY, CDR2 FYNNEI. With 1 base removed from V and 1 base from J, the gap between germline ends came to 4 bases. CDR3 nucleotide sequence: TGTGCCAGCAGTGAAGAGCAGAACACTGAAGCTTTCTTT. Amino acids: CASSEEQNTEAFF.

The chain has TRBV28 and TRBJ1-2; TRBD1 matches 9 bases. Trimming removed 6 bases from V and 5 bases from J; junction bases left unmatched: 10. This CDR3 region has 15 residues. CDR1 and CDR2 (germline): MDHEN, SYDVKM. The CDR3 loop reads CASSNGTGRFYGYTF. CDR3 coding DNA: TGTGCCAGCAGCAACGGGACAGGGAGATTTTATGGCTACACCTTC.

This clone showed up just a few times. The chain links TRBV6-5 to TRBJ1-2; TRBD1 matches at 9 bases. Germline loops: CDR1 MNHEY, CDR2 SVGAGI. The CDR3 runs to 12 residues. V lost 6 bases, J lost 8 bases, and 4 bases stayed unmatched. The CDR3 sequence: CASRNRGRGYTF. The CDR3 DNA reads TGTGCCAGCAGGAACAGGGGGCGAGGCTACACCTTC.

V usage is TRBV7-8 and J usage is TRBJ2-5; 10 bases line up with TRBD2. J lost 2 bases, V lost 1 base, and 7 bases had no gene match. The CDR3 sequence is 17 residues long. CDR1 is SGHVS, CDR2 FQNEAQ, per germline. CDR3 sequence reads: CASSLVVLAGEQETQYF. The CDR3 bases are TGTGCCAGCAGCTTAGTGGTTCTAGCGGGGGAACAAGAGACCCAGTACTTC.

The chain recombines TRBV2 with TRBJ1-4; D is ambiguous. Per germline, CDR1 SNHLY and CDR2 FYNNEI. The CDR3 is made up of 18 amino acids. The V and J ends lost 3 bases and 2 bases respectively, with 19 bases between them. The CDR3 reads CASSELSMGPPTNEKLFF. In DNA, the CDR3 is TGTGCCAGCAGTGAGTTGTCGATGGGCCCGCCTACTAATGAAAAACTGTTTTTT.

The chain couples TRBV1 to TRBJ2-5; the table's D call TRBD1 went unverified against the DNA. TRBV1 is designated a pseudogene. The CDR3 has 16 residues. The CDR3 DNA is TGCACCAGCAGCCAACCGGGACAGGGGGGTAGGGAGACCCAGTACTTC. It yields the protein CTSSQPGQGGRETQYF.

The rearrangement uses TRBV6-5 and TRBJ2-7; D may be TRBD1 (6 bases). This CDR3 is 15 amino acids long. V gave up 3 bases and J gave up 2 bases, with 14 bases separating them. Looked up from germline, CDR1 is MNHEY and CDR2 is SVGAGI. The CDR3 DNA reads TGTGCCAGCAGTTATCGACGGACAGAGACCTACGAGCAGTACTTC. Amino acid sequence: CASSYRRTETYEQYF.

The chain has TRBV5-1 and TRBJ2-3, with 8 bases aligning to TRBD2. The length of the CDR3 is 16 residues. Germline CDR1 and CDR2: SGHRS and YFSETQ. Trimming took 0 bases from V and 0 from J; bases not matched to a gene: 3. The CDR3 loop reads CASSLDAGGSTDTQYF. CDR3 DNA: TGCGCCAGCAGCTTGGATGCGGGGGGCAGCACAGATACGCAGTATTTT.